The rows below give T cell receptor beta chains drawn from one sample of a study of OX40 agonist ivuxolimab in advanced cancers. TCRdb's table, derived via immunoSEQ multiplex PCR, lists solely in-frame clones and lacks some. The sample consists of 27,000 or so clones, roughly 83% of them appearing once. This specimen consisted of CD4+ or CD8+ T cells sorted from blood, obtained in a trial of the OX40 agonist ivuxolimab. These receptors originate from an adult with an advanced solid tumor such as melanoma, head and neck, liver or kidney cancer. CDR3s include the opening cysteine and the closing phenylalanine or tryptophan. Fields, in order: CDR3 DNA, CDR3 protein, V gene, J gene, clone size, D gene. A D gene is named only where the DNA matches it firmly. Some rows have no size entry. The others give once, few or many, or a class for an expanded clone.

CDR3 DNA: TGTGCCAGCAGTTTACCCGTTCCTAACTATGGCTACACCTTC
CDR3 protein: CASSLPVPNYGYTF
V gene: TRBV28
J gene: TRBJ1-2
clone size: NA
D gene: NA

CDR3 DNA: TGTGCCAGCTCGCCGGGTACAGCGGCCCACGAGCAGTACTTC
CDR3 protein: CASSPGTAAHEQYF
V gene: TRBV5-6
J gene: TRBJ2-7
clone size: NA
D gene: NA

CDR3 DNA: TGTGCCAGCAGCGTATACCCGGCCTACAATGAGCAGTTCTTC
CDR3 protein: CASSVYPAYNEQFF
V gene: TRBV9
J gene: TRBJ2-1
clone size: once
D gene: NA

CDR3 DNA: TGCGCCAGCAGCCAAGATGGGACTAGCGGGAGGAACGAGCAGTACTTC
CDR3 protein: CASSQDGTSGRNEQYF
V gene: TRBV4-1
J gene: TRBJ2-7
clone size: NA
D gene: TRBD2

CDR3 DNA: TGTGCCAGCAGTAAGAGCGGGGGGTCGTTTGACACAGATACGCAGTATTTT
CDR3 protein: CASSKSGGSFDTDTQYF
V gene: TRBV2
J gene: TRBJ2-3
clone size: NA
D gene: TRBD2

CDR3 DNA: TGTGCCAGTACTATGGGGGGGACGGCAGATACGCAGTATTTT
CDR3 protein: CASTMGGTADTQYF
V gene: TRBV19
J gene: TRBJ2-3
clone size: once
D gene: TRBD2

CDR3 DNA: TGTGCCATCGCCCGACAGGGTGTTGGAAACACCATATATTTT
CDR3 protein: CAIARQGVGNTIYF
V gene: TRBV10-3
J gene: TRBJ1-3
clone size: NA
D gene: TRBD1

CDR3 DNA: TGCGCCAGCAGCTTGAACAGGGGGGGTAACGAGCAGTACTTC
CDR3 protein: CASSLNRGGNEQYF
V gene: TRBV5-1
J gene: TRBJ2-7
clone size: NA
D gene: NA

CDR3 DNA: TGTGCCAGCAGCGTAGACTTTGGGGGAACCGACAGGTTGGGGTACGAGCAGTACTTC
CDR3 protein: CASSVDFGGTDRLGYEQYF
V gene: TRBV9
J gene: TRBJ2-7
clone size: NA
D gene: NA

CDR3 DNA: TGTGCCAGCAGCCAAGATTTACTAGACAGGTCGAGCGGAAACACCATATATTTT
CDR3 protein: CASSQDLLDRSSGNTIYF
V gene: TRBV4-2
J gene: TRBJ1-3
clone size: NA
D gene: NA

CDR3 DNA: TGTGCCCATTATACCGGGGAGCTGTTTTTT
CDR3 protein: CAHYTGELFF
V gene: TRBV30
J gene: TRBJ2-2
clone size: NA
D gene: NA

CDR3 DNA: TGTGCCAGCAGTTACAACGCGGCCAGCGATGAGCAGTTCTTC
CDR3 protein: CASSYNAASDEQFF
V gene: TRBV6-6
J gene: TRBJ2-1
clone size: few
D gene: NA

CDR3 DNA: TGTGCCAGCAGTTATGGGACATCGAACACCGGGGAGCTGTTTTTT
CDR3 protein: CASSYGTSNTGELFF
V gene: TRBV6-7
J gene: TRBJ2-2
clone size: NA
D gene: NA

CDR3 DNA: TGTGCCAGCAGCGTAGAGGAGGGGCGGAATGAGCAGTTCTTC
CDR3 protein: CASSVEEGRNEQFF
V gene: TRBV9
J gene: TRBJ2-1
clone size: NA
D gene: NA

CDR3 DNA: TGCAGCGTTCTCACAGGGGGGACGGGTGAGACCCAGTACTTC
CDR3 protein: CSVLTGGTGETQYF
V gene: TRBV29-1
J gene: TRBJ2-5
clone size: NA
D gene: TRBD1

CDR3 DNA: TGTGCCAGCAGCTCGGACAGGGGGACGAACACCGGGGAGCTGTTTTTT
CDR3 protein: CASSSDRGTNTGELFF
V gene: TRBV7-3
J gene: TRBJ2-2
clone size: once
D gene: TRBD1

CDR3 DNA: TGTGCCAGCAGTTACCGGGACAGTGCCTCCTACGAGCAGTACTTC
CDR3 protein: CASSYRDSASYEQYF
V gene: TRBV6-5
J gene: TRBJ2-7
clone size: medium-sized
D gene: TRBD1

CDR3 DNA: TGTGCCAGCAGCTTGGAAGGGAACTACGAGCAGTACTTC
CDR3 protein: CASSLEGNYEQYF
V gene: TRBV5-6
J gene: TRBJ2-7
clone size: NA
D gene: NA

CDR3 DNA: TGTGCCAGCAGTGAACAGGGGGATAATTCACCCCTCCACTTT
CDR3 protein: CASSEQGDNSPLHF
V gene: TRBV6-4
J gene: TRBJ1-6
clone size: NA
D gene: TRBD1

CDR3 DNA: TGTGCCAGCATACCCGGGACAGGTTTCTCTGGAAACACCATATATTTT
CDR3 protein: CASIPGTGFSGNTIYF
V gene: TRBV2
J gene: TRBJ1-3
clone size: few
D gene: TRBD1

CDR3 DNA: TGTGCCAGCAGCGTAGGGGGCAGCCCGAACACTGAAGCTTTCTTT
CDR3 protein: CASSVGGSPNTEAFF
V gene: TRBV9
J gene: TRBJ1-1
clone size: NA
D gene: NA

CDR3 DNA: TGTGCCAGCAGCTATAGCGGGGGCTCCCCCTACGAGCAGTACTTC
CDR3 protein: CASSYSGGSPYEQYF
V gene: TRBV11-2
J gene: TRBJ2-7
clone size: NA
D gene: TRBD2

CDR3 DNA: TGTGCCAGCTCACTCGTCCAGCGGGGGACCCCGGACGAGCAGTACTTC
CDR3 protein: CASSLVQRGTPDEQYF
V gene: TRBV18
J gene: TRBJ2-7
clone size: few
D gene: TRBD2

CDR3 DNA: TGTGCCAGCAGCCCCGGGGATCAGCCCCAGCATTTT
CDR3 protein: CASSPGDQPQHF
V gene: TRBV7-9
J gene: TRBJ1-5
clone size: NA
D gene: NA

CDR3 DNA: TGTGCCAGCAGTAACCCGGGCCTCAATGAGCAGTTCTTC
CDR3 protein: CASSNPGLNEQFF
V gene: TRBV2
J gene: TRBJ2-1
clone size: NA
D gene: NA

CDR3 DNA: TGTGCCAGCAGCTTTGGACTAAGCGGGAGCTACGAGCAGTACTTC
CDR3 protein: CASSFGLSGSYEQYF
V gene: TRBV5-4
J gene: TRBJ2-7
clone size: NA
D gene: TRBD2

CDR3 DNA: TGCGCCAGCAGCCAAGATGCTGGGGACAGGGGGCGCGACTATGGCTACACCTTC
CDR3 protein: CASSQDAGDRGRDYGYTF
V gene: TRBV4-3
J gene: TRBJ1-2
clone size: NA
D gene: TRBD1

CDR3 DNA: TGTGCCAGTCTGGGGGCTGCAAATTCACCCCTCCACTTT
CDR3 protein: CASLGAANSPLHF
V gene: TRBV27
J gene: TRBJ1-6
clone size: NA
D gene: NA

CDR3 DNA: TGTGCCAGCAGCTCCCACCGGCTAGCGGGAGGTCACGAGCAGTACTTC
CDR3 protein: CASSSHRLAGGHEQYF
V gene: TRBV7-9
J gene: TRBJ2-7
clone size: NA
D gene: TRBD2

CDR3 DNA: TGTGCCAGCACCCCCCGGGGAGGGGGAGAGACCCAGTACTTC
CDR3 protein: CASTPRGGGETQYF
V gene: TRBV6-1
J gene: TRBJ2-5
clone size: NA
D gene: NA

CDR3 DNA: TGTGCCAGCAGCTTTGGGGCCGGAAGCACAGATACGCAGTATTTT
CDR3 protein: CASSFGAGSTDTQYF
V gene: TRBV7-9
J gene: TRBJ2-3
clone size: NA
D gene: NA

CDR3 DNA: TGTGCCAGCAGCAAATGGACAGGGGGGGCAACAGATACGCAGTATTTT
CDR3 protein: CASSKWTGGATDTQYF
V gene: TRBV4-2
J gene: TRBJ2-3
clone size: NA
D gene: TRBD1

CDR3 DNA: TGTGCCAGCAGCTTAGGGCCGGGACTAGCCTACGAGCAGTACTTC
CDR3 protein: CASSLGPGLAYEQYF
V gene: TRBV7-9
J gene: TRBJ2-7
clone size: once
D gene: TRBD2

CDR3 DNA: TGCGCCAGCAGCCGCGCCCCTCGACAGGGGGCGAGCTCCTACAATGAGCAGTTCTTC
CDR3 protein: CASSRAPRQGASSYNEQFF
V gene: TRBV4-1
J gene: TRBJ2-1
clone size: NA
D gene: TRBD1

CDR3 DNA: TGTGCCAGCAGTTCACTAGCGGAGGCCGGGGAGCTGTTTTTT
CDR3 protein: CASSSLAEAGELFF
V gene: TRBV28
J gene: TRBJ2-2
clone size: NA
D gene: TRBD2

CDR3 DNA: TGTGCCAGCAGCGGGACAGGGTCTGGTGGGGCCAACGTCCTGACTTTC
CDR3 protein: CASSGTGSGGANVLTF
V gene: TRBV6-4
J gene: TRBJ2-6
clone size: NA
D gene: TRBD1

CDR3 DNA: TGTGCCAGTAGTTGGGGGGCGGATAGCAATCAGCCCCAGCATTTT
CDR3 protein: CASSWGADSNQPQHF
V gene: TRBV19
J gene: TRBJ1-5
clone size: NA
D gene: NA

CDR3 DNA: TGTGCCAGCAGTGAGGGACTAGCCTCAGATACGCAGTATTTT
CDR3 protein: CASSEGLASDTQYF
V gene: TRBV6-1
J gene: TRBJ2-3
clone size: few
D gene: TRBD2

CDR3 DNA: TGTGCCAGCAGCCAAGGGAAATACTACGAGCAGTACTTC
CDR3 protein: CASSQGKYYEQYF
V gene: TRBV4-2
J gene: TRBJ2-7
clone size: NA
D gene: NA

CDR3 DNA: TGTGCCAGCAGCTTGGGAAGCTCCTACAATGAGCAGTTCTTC
CDR3 protein: CASSLGSSYNEQFF
V gene: TRBV5-6
J gene: TRBJ2-1
clone size: NA
D gene: NA

CDR3 DNA: TGTGCCACCAGCTTAGGGACTTCCCTCGAGCAGTACTTC
CDR3 protein: CATSLGTSLEQYF
V gene: TRBV15
J gene: TRBJ2-7
clone size: NA
D gene: NA

CDR3 DNA: TGTGCCAGCAGTTACGGGGGGGGGAACACTGAAGCTTTCTTT
CDR3 protein: CASSYGGGNTEAFF
V gene: TRBV6-5
J gene: TRBJ1-1
clone size: NA
D gene: NA